The 20 T cell receptor beta chains below were found in one sample sequenced in a study of blood T cell repertoires in COVID-19. Some clones are missing from TCRdb's copy, which holds only in-frame ones; the method was immunoSEQ multiplex PCR. The profile shows a few hundred thousand clones, around 80% of them singletons. The sequenced sample consisted of PBMCs or T cells enriched from blood (not recorded which). Receptors originate from a man aged 25-45 years with acute COVID-19.

Concerning this clone: The limits of the CDR3 on the DNA are not certain, so only TCRdb's listed CDR3 is given. CDR3 residues: CASSTSTGTTEAFF. The chain uses TRBV6-5 and TRBJ1-1; the DNA was not compared with TRBD1, the D call given in the table. In germline, CDR1 is MNHEY, CDR2 SVGAGI. The CDR3 spans 14 residues, counting both ends.

The chain combines TRBV29-1 with TRBJ2-1, with 14 nucleotides matching TRBD2. V shed 7 bases and J 9 bases; nucleotides not matched to a gene: 5. There are 13 residues in the CDR3. Germline CDR1 reads SQVTM; CDR2 reads ANQGSEA. The DNA of the CDR3 is TGCAGCGCAGGACTAGCGGGAGGAGTTGAGCAGTTCTTC. This gives the protein CSAGLAGGVEQFF.

This clone was observed a few times. An end of the junction differs from the germline gene, which may be a read error. The chain joins TRBV5-1 to TRBJ2-3; 12 positions agree with TRBD2. This CDR3 has 20 amino acids. CDR1 SGHRS and CDR2 YFSETQ come from the germline V gene. CDR3 DNA sequence: TGTGCCAGCAGCTCAGTAGGTGGTAGGACTAGCGGGACATTCACAGATACGCAGTATTTT. Its protein is CASSSVGGRTSGTFTDTQYF.

This chain uses TRBV12-5 with TRBJ1-5, with D possibly TRBD1 on 6 matching bases. Deletions cut 1 base from V and 0 bases from J, with 13 bases between. The CDR3 sequence is 17 residues long. Germline CDR1 and CDR2: LGHNT and FRNRAP. This CDR3 reads CASGLDLTGYSNQPQHF. The DNA of the CDR3 is TGTGCTAGTGGTTTGGATCTGACAGGCTATAGCAATCAGCCCCAGCATTTT.

The chain uses TRBV10-3 and TRBJ2-3; weak D call: TRBD2 (6 bases). CDR1 is ENHRY, CDR2 SYGVKD, per germline. The CDR3 has 17 residues. V lost 3 bases to trimming and J lost 6 bases, with 22 bases between them. The CDR3 nucleotides read TGTGCCATCAGTGACTTGCGGGGACCCAGTTCTTCGGATACGCAGTATTTT. Protein product: CAISDLRGPSSSDTQYF.

This clone showed up just a few times. This chain joins TRBV27 and TRBJ1-1; no definite D call. The V end lost 5 bases, the J end lost 2 bases, and 12 bases lay between the germline ends. The CDR3 is 14 residues long. The germline V gene encodes CDR1 MNHEY and CDR2 SMNVEV (reference sequence). CDR3 residues: CASSRPAGNTEAFF. CDR3 DNA sequence: TGTGCCAGCAGTCGCCCGGCGGGTAACACTGAAGCTTTCTTT.

V gene TRBV6-5 combines with J gene TRBJ1-1; TRBD1 is a possible D gene (6 bases). The length of the CDR3 is 15 residues. V shed 8 bases and J shed 1 base, with 17 bases lying between them. CDR1 is MNHEY and CDR2 is SVGAGI in the germline V gene. CDR3 protein: CASFDPGGRNTEAFF. The CDR3 region has the DNA TGTGCCAGCTTCGACCCGGGGGGCAGGAACACTGAAGCTTTCTTT.

Remarks on this clone: At one boundary the junction diverges from the germline segment, which might be a read error. V and J are TRBV5-1 and TRBJ1-1; D ambiguous. This CDR3 has 13 residues. From germline, CDR1 is SGHRS and CDR2 YFSETQ. Here the CDR3 reads CASSLLENTEAFF. CDR3 coding DNA: TGTGCCAGCAGCTTATTAGAAAACACTGAAGCTTTCTTT. The complete variable domain, with remaining parts taken from reference TRBV5-1 and TRBJ1-1, reads KAGVTQTPRYLIKTRGQQVTLSCSPISGHRSVSWYQQTPGQGLQFLFEYFSETQRNKGNFPGRFSGRQFSNSRSEMNVSTLELGDSALYLCASSLLENTEAFFGQGTRLTVV.

The chain has TRBV7-8 and TRBJ1-1; D is perhaps TRBD1 (6 bases). Trimming cost V 3 bases and J 0 bases, with 14 bases left between them. This CDR3 is built from 16 residues. From germline, CDR1 is SGHVS and CDR2 FQNEAQ. DNA of the CDR3: TGTGCCAGCAGCTTGGACTCCAGGGGCATGAACACTGAAGCTTTCTTT. Its protein is CASSLDSRGMNTEAFF.

The chain recombines TRBV28 with TRBJ1-1; possible D gene TRBD1, 5 bases. Trimming pared 10 bases from V and 5 bases from J, leaving 17 bases between. The length of the CDR3 is 13 residues. Germline CDR1 MDHEN, CDR2 SYDVKM. The DNA of the CDR3 is TGTGCCACCAATTCAAGGACACCGACTGAAGCTTTCTTT. This codes for CATNSRTPTEAFF.

This chain uses TRBV7-2 with TRBJ1-5; TRBD1 agrees at 11 bases. CDR1 SGHTA and CDR2 FQGNSA come from the germline V gene. This CDR3 is 14 amino acids long. V lost 3 bases and J lost 7; bases outside the gene matches: 2. CDR3 DNA: TGTGCCAGCAGCTTGGACAGGGGGCTACAGCCCCAGCATTTT. This gives the protein CASSLDRGLQPQHF.

This clone was recorded once. The chain combines TRBV4-1 with TRBJ1-2, with no clear D. This CDR3 has 15 residues. V lost 4 bases, J lost 5 bases, and 17 bases lay in between. The germline CDR1 and CDR2 sequences are MGHRA and YSYEKL. CDR3 region: CASSLGDGTGYGYTF. The CDR3 nucleotides read TGCGCCAGCAGCCTTGGAGACGGTACCGGGTATGGCTACACCTTC.

The rearrangement joins TRBV7-8 to TRBJ1-6, with D unresolved. V gave up 3 bases and J gave up 1 base, with 10 bases separating them. The CDR3 covers 16 residues. Germline V gene lookup returns CDR1 SGHVS and CDR2 FQNEAQ. The CDR3 nucleotides are TGTGCCAGCAGCTTTACAGAAACGTCCTATAATTCACCCCTCCACTTT. Its translation: CASSFTETSYNSPLHF.

This chain uses TRBV29-1 with TRBJ2-1, with 7 nucleotides matching TRBD1. The CDR3 spans 15 residues. The V gene end was trimmed by 0 bases and the J gene end by 4 bases; junction bases not matched to a gene: 6. Per germline, CDR1 SQVTM and CDR2 ANQGSEA. CDR3 sequence (DNA): TGCAGCGTTGAAGAGTCGGCGACAGGGTACAATGAGCAGTTCTTC. Its protein is CSVEESATGYNEQFF.

The gene calls are TRBV6-5 and TRBJ2-3, with a possible D match to TRBD2 (6 bases). Trimming removed 7 bases at V and 4 bases at J, with 15 bases between. CDR1 is MNHEY and CDR2 is SVGAGI in the germline V gene. The CDR3 sequence is 14 residues long. CDR3 DNA: TGTGCCAGCAAATTCGCGGGGACCTCAGATACGCAGTATTTT. Amino acid sequence: CASKFAGTSDTQYF.

The gene calls are TRBV5-6 and TRBJ1-3; TRBD1 might be the D (6 bases). The V end was cut by 2 bases, the J end by 5 bases, with 17 bases between. Germline V gene data show CDR1 as SGHDT and CDR2 as YYEEEE. This CDR3 spans 16 amino acids. The chain's CDR3 is CASSLTTGFERNTIYF. The CDR3 DNA reads TGTGCCAGCAGCTTAACTACAGGGTTTGAGAGAAACACCATATATTTT. Together with reference TRBV5-6 and TRBJ1-3, the CDR3 gives the full variable domain: DAGVTQSPTHLIKTRGQQVTLRCSPKSGHDTVSWYQQALGQGPQFIFQYYEEEERQRGNFPDRFSGHQFPNYSSELNVNALLLGDSALYLCASSLTTGFERNTIYFGEGSWLTVV.

This clone was counted a few times. The chain employs TRBV28 and TRBJ2-4; TRBD1 might be the D (5 bases). The CDR3 extends over 15 amino acids. Trimming shortened V by 4 bases and J by 4 bases, and 14 bases separated the two germline ends. Germline loops: CDR1 MDHEN, CDR2 SYDVKM. The CDR3, as DNA: TGTGCCAGCAGTTACCCCAGCGACAGTAAAAACATTCAGTACTTC. Translation: CASSYPSDSKNIQYF. Drawing the rest from reference TRBV28 and TRBJ2-4, the complete variable domain is DVKVTQSSRYLVKRTGEKVFLECVQDMDHENMFWYRQDPGLGLRLIYFSYDVKMKEKGDIPEGYSVSREKKERFSLILESASTNQTSMYLCASSYPSDSKNIQYFGAGTRLSVL.

A single count supports this clone. This sequence joins TRBV7-2 and TRBJ2-3; D is ambiguous. V lost 4 bases and J 2 bases, leaving 7 bases between the germline ends. From germline, CDR1 is SGHTA and CDR2 FQGNSA. This CDR3 contains 13 residues. The CDR3 DNA reads TGTGCCAGCAGCTCCCAGGTCACAGATACGCAGTATTTT. This sequence encodes CASSSQVTDTQYF.

V is TRBV19 and J is TRBJ2-2, with D hard to call. V dropped 1 base and J dropped 5 bases, with 11 bases sitting between them. This CDR3 contains 15 residues. From germline, CDR1 is LNHDA and CDR2 SQIVND (reference sequence). Here the CDR3 reads CASSIASGSTGELFF. The CDR3 DNA is TGTGCCAGTAGTATAGCTTCAGGTAGTACCGGGGAGCTGTTTTTT.

This clone was picked up one time. The chain combines TRBV9 with TRBJ2-1; TRBD2 matches 8 bases. The CDR3 runs to 18 residues. V was clipped by 4 bases and J by 7 bases; unmatched bases: 19. Germline V CDR1 and CDR2: SGDLS, YYNGEE. The CDR3 loop reads CASSPSGSASGGLNEQFF. DNA for the CDR3: TGTGCCAGCAGCCCGTCGGGGTCGGCGTCGGGAGGGTTGAATGAGCAGTTCTTC.